This T cell receptor beta chain was recorded in a study of cytomegalovirus exposure and HLA in healthy donors. Overall study: One earlier analysis, a look at about 179 million T cells, found about 110 million unique TCR beta sequences.

Both 60 Vbeta primers and 13 Jbeta primers went into the PCR. Clones were sequenced by immunoSEQ multiplex PCR, and TCRdb holds only the in-frame ones, with some missing. In the table there are roughly 150,000 clones, around four fifths of which are singletons. Findings and limits, study-wide: Several of the most significant clusters appeared, in a later analysis, to be linked to common viral pathogens.

V gave up 3 bases and J gave up 2 bases; unmatched junction bases: 3. The length of the CDR3 is 16 residues. In germline, CDR1 is SGHRS, CDR2 YFSETQ. In regard to this clone: What it binds is not known.

The origin of this receptor is a male donor in good health and CMV-seronegative. V and J are TRBV5-1 and TRBJ2-2, with 11 nucleotides matching TRBD2. Sequenced: PBMCs. The CDR3, as DNA: TGCGCCAGCAGCTCGGGACTAGCGGTCAACACCGGGGAGCTGTTTTTT. It translates to CASSSGLAVNTGELFF.